This T cell receptor beta chain was found in a study of cytomegalovirus exposure and HLA in healthy donors. Study-wide points: DRB1 showed the most TCR associations and HLA-C the fewest in a later analysis, as rates varied by HLA locus.

Concerning this clone itself: What it binds is not known.

Germline V gene data show CDR1 as SEHNR and CDR2 as FQNEAQ (reference sequence). This CDR3 region has 14 residues. With 3 bases clipped from V and 12 bases from J, the junction kept 5 bases outside the gene matches. Primers for the PCR totalled 60 Vbeta and 13 Jbeta. The method was immunoSEQ multiplex PCR; TCRdb's version includes in-frame clones alone and lacks a portion of them. This sample's table reports roughly 100,000 clones. This receptor was taken from a man aged 35 to 55 in good health and CMV-seronegative. The material sequenced was PBMCs. The chain is built from TRBV7-9 and TRBJ2-3; 14 bases agree with TRBD2. As DNA, the CDR3 is TGTGCCAGCAGCTTCGGGACTAGCGGGAGTGTTCAGTATTTT. Encoded protein: CASSFGTSGSVQYF.